Listed below are T cell receptor beta chains from one sample, sequenced in a study of blood T cell repertoires in COVID-19. Profiling relied on immunoSEQ multiplex PCR, and the TCRdb table lists in-frame clones only, not all of them. The sample lists 200,000 to 250,000 clones, around 90% occurring once. The sample was peripheral blood. The receptors were sampled from a woman in her late teens or twenties who had recovered from COVID-19. CDR3s leave out the opening cysteine and the closing phenylalanine or tryptophan. D genes are given only for firm matches. Clone size, where shown, is once, few, many, or a class for clones that have expanded.

v_gene: TRBV6-6; d_gene: NA; abundance: NA; CDR3aa: ASRRDTSLGEKLF
v_gene: TRBV10-3; d_gene: TRBD1; abundance: NA; CDR3aa: AISERQGPRANEKLF
v_gene: TRBV6-4; d_gene: NA; abundance: NA; CDR3aa: ASSESTGPPYNEQF
v_gene: TRBV12-3/TRBV12-4; d_gene: TRBD1; abundance: NA; CDR3aa: ASSAPGGYGYT
v_gene: TRBV6-2/TRBV6-3; d_gene: NA; abundance: NA; CDR3aa: ASSYSIGSSNEQF
v_gene: TRBV12-3/TRBV12-4; d_gene: NA; abundance: NA; CDR3aa: ASSLLTDTQY
v_gene: TRBV27; d_gene: NA; abundance: NA; CDR3aa: ASSLSGGGFTDTQY
v_gene: TRBV9; d_gene: NA; abundance: once; CDR3aa: ASSVASEVQETQY
v_gene: TRBV7-2; d_gene: NA; abundance: few; CDR3aa: ASSLVHPSGNTIY
v_gene: TRBV6-4; d_gene: TRBD2; abundance: few; CDR3aa: ASSGGSGSTDTQY
v_gene: TRBV19; d_gene: NA; abundance: once; CDR3aa: ASSIQNTEAF
v_gene: TRBV7-3; d_gene: NA; abundance: once; CDR3aa: ASSQTGEGQETQY
v_gene: TRBV9; d_gene: TRBD2; abundance: NA; CDR3aa: ASSVGPAGQETQY
v_gene: TRBV30; d_gene: TRBD1; abundance: NA; CDR3aa: AWDLGQGAVETQY
v_gene: TRBV12-5; d_gene: TRBD1; abundance: NA; CDR3aa: ASVDREASPLH
v_gene: TRBV5-4; d_gene: TRBD1; abundance: NA; CDR3aa: ASSLGQGWNSPLH
v_gene: TRBV2; d_gene: NA; abundance: NA; CDR3aa: ASSEGWGPLGYEQY